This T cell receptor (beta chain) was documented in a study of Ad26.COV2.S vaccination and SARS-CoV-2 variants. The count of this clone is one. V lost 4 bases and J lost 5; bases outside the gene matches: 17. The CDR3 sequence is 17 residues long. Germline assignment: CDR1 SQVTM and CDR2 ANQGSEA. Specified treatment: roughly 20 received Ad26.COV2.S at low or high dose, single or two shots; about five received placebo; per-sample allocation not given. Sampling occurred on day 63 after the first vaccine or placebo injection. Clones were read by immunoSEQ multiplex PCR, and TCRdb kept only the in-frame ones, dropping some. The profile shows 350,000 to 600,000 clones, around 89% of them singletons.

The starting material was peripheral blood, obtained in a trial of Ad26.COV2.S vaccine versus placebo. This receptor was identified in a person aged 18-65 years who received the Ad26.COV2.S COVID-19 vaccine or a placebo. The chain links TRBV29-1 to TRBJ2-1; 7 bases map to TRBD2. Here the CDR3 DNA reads TGCAGCGTTGTAGGCAGGAAGTGGACTAGTTGGGACAATGAGCAGTTCTTC. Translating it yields CSVVGRKWTSWDNEQFF.